In its sample, the clone carrying this T cell receptor beta chain was seen once. Its antigen remains unknown. This sample stems from a study of vaccination effects on CD4 cells after COVID-19. Study summary: Vaccine administered to participants consisted of two doses of either BNT162b2 or mRNA-1273. Cultures of a few million PBMC per well contained about 10 IU/ml IL-2 plus 10 ug/ml peptides. Study-level points and caveats: Within healthy vaccinees, only 1 of 255 vaccine-induced clones displayed cross-reactivity with common cold coronaviruses.

Trimming took 6 bases from V and 7 from J; bases not matched to a gene: 7. CDR1 is SQVTM and CDR2 is ANQGSEA in the germline V gene. This CDR3 is built from 14 residues. Profiled with immunoSEQ multiplex PCR; TCRdb holds only in-frame clones, not every one. Among 45,000 to 75,000 clones listed, over 60% were seen once. Investigators separated out CD4+ T cells once around 10 days of culture had passed. Fresh IL-2-containing medium replaced half the medium on days 3 and 7. This sequence was found in a human donor who received a COVID-19 vaccine. The sample in question was CD4+ T cells from PBMCs cultured without peptide, obtained before COVID-19 vaccination. The chain employs TRBV29-1 and TRBJ2-5, with 14 bases matching TRBD2. Here the CDR3 reads CSVGTSGGTGTQYF. The CDR3 DNA follows: TGCAGCGTGGGGACTAGCGGGGGTACGGGGACCCAGTACTTC.